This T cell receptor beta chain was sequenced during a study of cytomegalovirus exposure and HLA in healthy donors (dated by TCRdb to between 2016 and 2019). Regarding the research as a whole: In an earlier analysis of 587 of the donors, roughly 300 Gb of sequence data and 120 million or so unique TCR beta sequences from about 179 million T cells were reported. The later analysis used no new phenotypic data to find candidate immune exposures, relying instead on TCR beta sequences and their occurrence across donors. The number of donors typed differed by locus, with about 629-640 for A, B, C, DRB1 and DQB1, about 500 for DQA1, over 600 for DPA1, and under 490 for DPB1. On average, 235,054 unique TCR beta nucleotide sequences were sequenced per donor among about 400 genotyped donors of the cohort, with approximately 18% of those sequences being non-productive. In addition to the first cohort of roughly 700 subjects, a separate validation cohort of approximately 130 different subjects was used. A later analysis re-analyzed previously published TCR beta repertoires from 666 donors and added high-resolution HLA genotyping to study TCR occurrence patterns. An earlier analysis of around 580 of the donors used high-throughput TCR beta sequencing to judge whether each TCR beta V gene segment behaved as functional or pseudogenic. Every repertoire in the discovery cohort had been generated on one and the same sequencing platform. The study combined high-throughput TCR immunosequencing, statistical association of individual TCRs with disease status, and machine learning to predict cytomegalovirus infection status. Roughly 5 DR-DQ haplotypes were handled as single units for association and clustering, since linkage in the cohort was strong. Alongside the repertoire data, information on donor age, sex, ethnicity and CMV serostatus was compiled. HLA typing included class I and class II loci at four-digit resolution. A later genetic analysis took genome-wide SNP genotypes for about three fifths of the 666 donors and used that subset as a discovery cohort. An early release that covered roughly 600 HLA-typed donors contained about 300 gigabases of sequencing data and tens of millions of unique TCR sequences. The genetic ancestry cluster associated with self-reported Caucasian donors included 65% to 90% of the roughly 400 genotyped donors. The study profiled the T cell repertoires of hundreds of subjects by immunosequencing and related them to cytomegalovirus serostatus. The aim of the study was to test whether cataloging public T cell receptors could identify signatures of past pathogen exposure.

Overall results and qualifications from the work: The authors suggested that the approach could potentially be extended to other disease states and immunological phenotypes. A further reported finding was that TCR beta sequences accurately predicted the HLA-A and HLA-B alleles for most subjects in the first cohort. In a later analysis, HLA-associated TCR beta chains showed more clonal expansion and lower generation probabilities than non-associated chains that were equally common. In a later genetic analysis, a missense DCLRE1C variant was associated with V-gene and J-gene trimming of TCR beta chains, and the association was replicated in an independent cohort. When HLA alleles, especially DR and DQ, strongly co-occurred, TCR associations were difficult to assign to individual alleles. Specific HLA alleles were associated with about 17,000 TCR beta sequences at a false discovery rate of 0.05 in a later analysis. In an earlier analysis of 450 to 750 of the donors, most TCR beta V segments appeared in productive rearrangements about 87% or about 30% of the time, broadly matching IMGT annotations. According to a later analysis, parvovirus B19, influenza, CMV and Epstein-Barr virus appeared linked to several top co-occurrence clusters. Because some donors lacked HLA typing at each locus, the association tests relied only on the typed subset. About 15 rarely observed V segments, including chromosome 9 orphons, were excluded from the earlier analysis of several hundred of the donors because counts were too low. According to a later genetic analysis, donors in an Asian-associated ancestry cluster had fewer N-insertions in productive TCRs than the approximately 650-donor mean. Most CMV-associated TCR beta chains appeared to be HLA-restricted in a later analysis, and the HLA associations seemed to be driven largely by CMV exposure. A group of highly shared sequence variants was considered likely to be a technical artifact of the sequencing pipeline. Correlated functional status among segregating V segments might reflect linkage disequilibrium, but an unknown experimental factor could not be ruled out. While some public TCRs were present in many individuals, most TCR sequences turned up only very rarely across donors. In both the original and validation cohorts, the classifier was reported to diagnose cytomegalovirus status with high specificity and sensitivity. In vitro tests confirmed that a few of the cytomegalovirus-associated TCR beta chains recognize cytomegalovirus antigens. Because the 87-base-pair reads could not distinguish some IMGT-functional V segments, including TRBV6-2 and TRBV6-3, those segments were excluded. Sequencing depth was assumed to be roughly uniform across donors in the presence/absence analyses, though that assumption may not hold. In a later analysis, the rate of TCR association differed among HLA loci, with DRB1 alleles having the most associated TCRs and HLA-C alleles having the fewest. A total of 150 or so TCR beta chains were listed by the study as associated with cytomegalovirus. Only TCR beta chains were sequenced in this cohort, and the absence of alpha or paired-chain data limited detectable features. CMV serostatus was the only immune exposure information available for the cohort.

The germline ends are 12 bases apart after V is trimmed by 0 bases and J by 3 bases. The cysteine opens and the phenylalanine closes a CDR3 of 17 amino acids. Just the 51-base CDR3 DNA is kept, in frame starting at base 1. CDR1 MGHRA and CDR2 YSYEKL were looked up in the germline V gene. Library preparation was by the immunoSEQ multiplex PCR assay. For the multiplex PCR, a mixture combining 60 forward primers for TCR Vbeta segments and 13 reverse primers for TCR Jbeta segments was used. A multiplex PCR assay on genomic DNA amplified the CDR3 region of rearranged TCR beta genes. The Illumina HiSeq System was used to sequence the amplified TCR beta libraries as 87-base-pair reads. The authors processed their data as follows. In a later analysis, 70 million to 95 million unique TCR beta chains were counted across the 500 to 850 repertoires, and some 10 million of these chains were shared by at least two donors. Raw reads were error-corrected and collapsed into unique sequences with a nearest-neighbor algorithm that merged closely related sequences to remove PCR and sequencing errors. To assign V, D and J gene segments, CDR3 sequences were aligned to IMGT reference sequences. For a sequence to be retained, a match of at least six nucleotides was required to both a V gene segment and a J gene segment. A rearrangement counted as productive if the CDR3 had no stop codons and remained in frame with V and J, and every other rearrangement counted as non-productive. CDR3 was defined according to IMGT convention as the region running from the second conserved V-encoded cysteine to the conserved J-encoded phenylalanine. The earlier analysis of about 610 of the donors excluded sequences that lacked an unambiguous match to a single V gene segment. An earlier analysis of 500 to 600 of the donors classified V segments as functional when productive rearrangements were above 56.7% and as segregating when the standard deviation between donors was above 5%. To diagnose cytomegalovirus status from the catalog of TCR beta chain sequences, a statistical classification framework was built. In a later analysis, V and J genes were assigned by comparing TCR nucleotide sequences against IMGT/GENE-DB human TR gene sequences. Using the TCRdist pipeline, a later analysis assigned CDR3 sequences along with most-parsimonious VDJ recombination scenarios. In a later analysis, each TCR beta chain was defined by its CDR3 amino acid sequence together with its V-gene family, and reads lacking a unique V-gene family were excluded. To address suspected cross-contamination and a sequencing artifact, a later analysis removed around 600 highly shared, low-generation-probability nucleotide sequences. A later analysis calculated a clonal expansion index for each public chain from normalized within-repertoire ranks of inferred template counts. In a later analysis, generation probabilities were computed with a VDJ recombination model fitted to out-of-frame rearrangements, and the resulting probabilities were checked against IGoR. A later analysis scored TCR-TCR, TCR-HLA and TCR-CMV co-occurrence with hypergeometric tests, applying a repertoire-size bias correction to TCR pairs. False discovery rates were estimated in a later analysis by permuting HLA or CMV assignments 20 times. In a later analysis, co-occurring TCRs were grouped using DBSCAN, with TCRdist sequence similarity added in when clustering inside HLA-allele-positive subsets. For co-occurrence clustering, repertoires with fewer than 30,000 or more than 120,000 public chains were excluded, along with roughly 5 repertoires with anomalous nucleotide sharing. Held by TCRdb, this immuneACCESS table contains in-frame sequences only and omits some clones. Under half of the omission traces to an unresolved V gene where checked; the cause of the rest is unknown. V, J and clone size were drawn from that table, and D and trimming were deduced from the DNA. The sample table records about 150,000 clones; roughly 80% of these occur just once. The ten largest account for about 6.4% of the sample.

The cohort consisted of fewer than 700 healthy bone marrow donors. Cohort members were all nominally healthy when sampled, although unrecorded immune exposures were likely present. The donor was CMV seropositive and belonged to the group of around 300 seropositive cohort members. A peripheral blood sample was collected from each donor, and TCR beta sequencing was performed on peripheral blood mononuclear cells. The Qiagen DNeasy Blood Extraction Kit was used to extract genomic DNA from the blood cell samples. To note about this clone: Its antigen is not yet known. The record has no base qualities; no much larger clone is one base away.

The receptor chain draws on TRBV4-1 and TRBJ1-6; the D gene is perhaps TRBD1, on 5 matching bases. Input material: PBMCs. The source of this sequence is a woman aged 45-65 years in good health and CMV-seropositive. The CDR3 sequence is CASSQDFTGYYNSPLHF. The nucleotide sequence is TGCGCCAGCAGCCAAGACTTCACAGGTTACTATAATTCACCCCTCCACTTT.